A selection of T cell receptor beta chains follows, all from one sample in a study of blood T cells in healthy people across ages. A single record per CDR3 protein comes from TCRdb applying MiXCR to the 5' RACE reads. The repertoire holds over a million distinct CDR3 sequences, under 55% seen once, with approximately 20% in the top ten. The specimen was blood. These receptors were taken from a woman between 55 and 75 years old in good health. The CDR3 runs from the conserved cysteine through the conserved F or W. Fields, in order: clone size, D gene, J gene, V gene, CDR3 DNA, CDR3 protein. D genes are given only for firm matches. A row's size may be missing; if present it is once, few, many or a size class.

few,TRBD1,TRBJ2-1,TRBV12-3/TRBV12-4,TGTGCCAGCAGTTTAGCGGGACAGGGGAACAATGAGCAGTTCTTC,CASSLAGQGNNEQFF
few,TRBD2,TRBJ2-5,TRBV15,TGTGCCACCAGCAGAGATGGCAGGGAGGGAGAGACCCAGTACTTC,CATSRDGREGETQYF
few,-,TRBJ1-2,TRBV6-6,TGTGCCAGCAGCGCTGAAGGGGGAACTAGGGGAGGTTACACCTTC,CASSAEGGTRGGYTF
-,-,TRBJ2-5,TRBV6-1,TGTGCCAGCAGGGTGGGCCGGCTAGAGACCCAGTACTTC,CASRVGRLETQYF
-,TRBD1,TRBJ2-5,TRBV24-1,TGTGCCACCAGTGACGGGGGGACAGGGTCGGAGACCCAGTACTTC,CATSDGGTGSETQYF
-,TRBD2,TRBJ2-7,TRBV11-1,TGTGCCAGCAGCCCGTCCACCGGGACTAACTATGAGCAGTACTTC,CASSPSTGTNYEQYF
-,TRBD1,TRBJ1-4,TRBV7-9,TGTGCCAGCAGCCCTGGACAGGGAACTGAAAAACTGTTTTTT,CASSPGQGTEKLFF
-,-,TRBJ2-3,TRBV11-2,TGTGCCAGCAGCTTAGATCCCGTGGCCGGGAGCCTAGGAGATACGCAGTATTTT,CASSLDPVAGSLGDTQYF
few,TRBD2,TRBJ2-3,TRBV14,TGTGCCAGCAGCCAAGATGGGAGGGGCACAGATACGCAGTATTTT,CASSQDGRGTDTQYF
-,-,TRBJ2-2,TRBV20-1,TGCAGTGCTGGAAGGGCAGGGATGGTGTTTTTT,CSAGRAGMVFF
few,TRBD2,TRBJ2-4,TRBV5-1,TGCGCCAGCAGCCCGGGACTAGTCTCGGCCAAAAACATTCAGTACTTC,CASSPGLVSAKNIQYF
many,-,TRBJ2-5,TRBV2,TGTGCCAGCAGTGTATCCGCAGGCATCGTTCGACGGACCCAGTACTTC,CASSVSAGIVRRTQYF
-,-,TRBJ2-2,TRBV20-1,TGCAGTGCTAGGAGGGCACGAAAGAACACCGGGGAGCTGTTTTTT,CSARRARKNTGELFF
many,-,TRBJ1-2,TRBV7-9,TGTGCCAGCAGCTCGGGAGGTCTAGGATATGGCTACACCTTC,CASSSGGLGYGYTF
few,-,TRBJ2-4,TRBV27,TGTGCCAGCATGGCACTCCTCACAGCCAAAAACATTCAGTACTTC,CASMALLTAKNIQYF
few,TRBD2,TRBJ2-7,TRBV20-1,TGCAGTGCATTCGGACTAGCGGGAGGGAAAACCTACGGGCAGTACTTC,CSAFGLAGGKTYGQYF
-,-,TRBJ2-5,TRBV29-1,TGCAGCGCAAGCCGGGACACTCAAGAGACCCTGTACTTC,CSASRDTQETLYF
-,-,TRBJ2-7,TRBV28,TGTGCCAGCAGTTCTCCTGTCTACGAGCAGTACTTC,CASSSPVYEQYF
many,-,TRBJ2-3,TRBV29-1,TGCAGCGTTGAGGAGGGGGCAGATACGCAGTATTTT,CSVEEGADTQYF
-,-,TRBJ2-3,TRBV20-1,TGCAGTGCTGCGGGGACAATCACAGATACGCAGTATTTT,CSAAGTITDTQYF
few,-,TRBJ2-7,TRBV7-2,TGTGCCAGCAGCCCCGGGGTGGCCCGAGGGCAGTACTTC,CASSPGVARGQYF
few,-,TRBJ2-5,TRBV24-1,TGTGCCACCAGTGACAGGTACCAAGAGACCCAGTACTTC,CATSDRYQETQYF
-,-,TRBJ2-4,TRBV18,TGTGCCAGCTCACCTAGAATAACCAAAAACATTCAGTACTTC,CASSPRITKNIQYF
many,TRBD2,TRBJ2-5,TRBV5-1,TGCGCCAGCAGCTTCCCGTGGACTAGCGGCCAAGAGACCCAGTACTTC,CASSFPWTSGQETQYF
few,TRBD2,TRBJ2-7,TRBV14,TGTGCCAGCAGCCCAATAAAGGGTAGCGGGAGTAGCTACGAGCAGTACTTC,CASSPIKGSGSSYEQYF
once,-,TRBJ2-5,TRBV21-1,TGTGCCAGCAGCAAAGTCCGACTAGCGGGACCCCAGGAGACCCAGTACTTC,CASSKVRLAGPQETQYF
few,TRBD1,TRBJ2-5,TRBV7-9,TGTGCCAGCAGCTGGACCGGGACAGGGCCGGTAGAGACCCAGTACTTC,CASSWTGTGPVETQYF
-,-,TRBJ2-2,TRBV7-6,TGTGCCAGCAGCGTAAAGGGTACCGGGGAGCTGTTTTTT,CASSVKGTGELFF
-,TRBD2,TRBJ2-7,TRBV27,TGTGCCAGCAGTGGGCCCGCTACTAGCGGGAGGGCCCATGAGCAGTACTTC,CASSGPATSGRAHEQYF
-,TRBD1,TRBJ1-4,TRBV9,TGTGCCAGCAGCCCAGACCGGGACAGGGGTCATGAAAAACTGTTTTTT,CASSPDRDRGHEKLFF